Detailed here is one T cell receptor beta chain. The repertoire was sequenced with immunoSEQ multiplex PCR; TCRdb's copy has only in-frame clones and lacks some. Of 65,000 to 85,000 clones in the sample, about nine tenths were seen once. The CDR3 is 14 amino acids. The germline gives CDR1 KGHSH, CDR2 LQKENI. Between the trimmed V and J ends, which lost 5 bases and 4 bases, there was a span of 11 bases. This sample was included in a study of blood T cell repertoires in COVID-19. Study at large: Spain, Italy and the United States supplied samples that represented acute and convalescent COVID-19.

This chain uses TRBV18 with TRBJ1-4, with a tentative D call TRBD1 (5 bases). This TCR was recovered from a woman under 30 with acute or convalescent COVID-19. The sequencing sample was made of peripheral blood. For the CDR3, the DNA is TGTGCCAGCTCAAGGGGCTCCCGTAATGAAAAACTGTTTTTT. This gives the protein CASSRGSRNEKLFF.